The 11 T cell receptor beta chains below were found in one sample sequenced in a study of T-cell reconstitution after alpha-beta-depleted transplantation in children (dated by TCRdb to 2015 to 2016). The library came from PCR. Reads for this sample came from an Illumina HiSeq 2500. TCR library preparation used molecular barcoding, with unique molecular identifiers applied to normalize quantification of the TCRbeta repertoire. The public sequencing data were trimmed at Q25 with fastp and processed into clonotypes with MiXCR by TCRdb, which kept only in-frame beta chains. Rows matching on CDR3 protein sequence are summarized as one entry with the most common DNA and genes. The sample yields a few hundred thousand distinct CDR3 sequences; about an eighth were counted once. The ten largest clones take up around 6% of the sample. Sequencing used PBMCs from the stem cell graft donor, obtained from the stem cell graft. All receptors come from a human donor who donated a stem cell graft to a child with combined immunodeficiency.

The gene calls are TRBV29-1 and TRBJ2-3; 8 nucleotides align to TRBD2. Trimming at V came to 4 bases and at J to 13 bases, leaving 16 bases not matched to a gene. The germline gives CDR1 SQVTM, CDR2 ANQGSEA. The CDR3 runs 14 residues. CDR3 protein: CSVAGLAGTIKEYF. CDR3 nucleotides: TGCAGCGTTGCGGGTCTAGCGGGTACCATTAAGGAGTATTTT.

The sample holds many counts of this clonotype. The rearrangement links TRBV15 to TRBJ2-7; D remains ambiguous. V shed 0 bases and J shed 0 bases, with 6 bases lying between them. CDR3 length equals 14 residues. Germline V lookup: CDR1 LNHNV, CDR2 YYDKDF (reference sequence). As DNA, the CDR3 is TGTGCCACCAGCAGAGAACGCATCTCCTACGAGCAGTACTTC. It codes for CATSRERISYEQYF.

This clonotype appeared a few times. The chain couples TRBV4-3 to TRBJ1-2, with 10 bases aligning to TRBD1. Unmatched junction bases numbered 7, after V lost 0 bases and J lost 6 bases. Per germline, CDR1 LGHNA and CDR2 YSLEER. The CDR3 extends over 16 amino acids. In nucleotides, the CDR3 is TGCGCCAGCAGCCAAGAGATCCTAGGGACAGGGGATGGCTACACCTTC. This translates into CASSQEILGTGDGYTF.

This clonotype was seen a few times. The chain is built from TRBV29-1 and TRBJ2-7; the D gene is possibly TRBD2 (5 bases). The CDR3 runs to 12 residues. V shed 8 bases and J shed 6 bases, with 17 bases lying between them. CDR1 is SQVTM and CDR2 is ANQGSEA in the germline V gene. The chain's CDR3 is CSSRGGFGEQYF. The CDR3 DNA sequence: TGCAGCTCCCGAGGAGGATTTGGCGAGCAGTACTTC.

In its sample, this clonotype was seen many times. The chain uses TRBV25-1 and TRBJ1-2; D not certain. Germline V gives CDR1 MGHDK, CDR2 SYGVNS. There are 13 residues in the CDR3. Deletions cut 4 bases from V and 2 bases from J, with 8 bases between. Here the CDR3 reads CASSVSGNYGYTF. Written as DNA, the CDR3 is TGTGCCAGCAGTGTCTCTGGCAACTATGGCTACACCTTC.

The V call is TRBV6-1, the J call TRBJ1-6; 7 nucleotides line up with TRBD1. With V trimmed by 8 bases and J by 5 bases, 6 bases remained unmatched. This CDR3 has 14 residues. CDR1 and CDR2 from the germline V gene are MNHNS and SASEGT. The CDR3: CASGGTGDNSPLHF. The CDR3 nucleotides are TGTGCCAGCGGGGGTACAGGGGATAATTCACCCCTCCACTTT.

The table lists this clonotype with many counts. The J gene is TRBJ2-1, the V gene TRBV24-1; 10 positions match TRBD2. CDR1 and CDR2 (germline): KGHDR, SFDVKD. This CDR3 has 16 residues. The V segment lost 7 bases and the J segment 3 bases; nucleotides outside the gene matches: 8. CDR3 DNA sequence: TGTGCCACCAGCCCCCCTAGCGGGGGTAACTACAATGAGCAGTTCTTC. Amino acids: CATSPPSGGNYNEQFF.

V usage is TRBV3-1 and J usage is TRBJ2-7, with 10 bases identical to TRBD2. There are 15 residues in the CDR3. The V gene's germline CDR1 is LGHDT and CDR2 YNNKEL (reference sequence). Trimming at V came to 4 bases and at J to 5 bases, leaving 8 bases not matched to a gene. The DNA for the CDR3 is TGTGCCAGCAGCCCAGAAGGGCTAGCGGGAGACGAGCAGTACTTC. It yields the protein CASSPEGLAGDEQYF.

The chain employs TRBV5-1 and TRBJ2-5, with TRBD1 matching over 7 bases. The CDR3 spans 15 residues. Trimming at V came to 4 bases and at J to 5 bases, leaving 11 bases not matched to a gene. CDR1 and CDR2 (germline): SGHRS, YFSETQ. The CDR3 coding sequence is TGCGCCAGCAGCCAAAGACAGGGCAACGGGGAGACCCAGTACTTC. Protein sequence: CASSQRQGNGETQYF.

This sequence joins TRBV7-2 and TRBJ2-5; D gene ambiguous. The CDR3 loop spans 14 amino acids. Trimming stripped 4 bases from V and 3 bases from J, with 12 bases between. CDR1 and CDR2 from the germline V gene are SGHTA and FQGNSA. CDR3 region: CASSSTAWEETQYF. In DNA, the CDR3 is TGTGCCAGCAGCTCAACTGCCTGGGAAGAGACCCAGTACTTC.

This clonotype was observed a handful of times. The chain is built from TRBV10-3 and TRBJ1-3; 7 nucleotides agree with TRBD1. With 5 bases clipped from V and 0 bases from J, the junction kept 13 bases outside the gene matches. The CDR3 sequence is 18 residues long. Germline-derived CDR1 and CDR2 are ENHRY and SYGVKD. CDR3 bases: TGTGCCATCAGTACCGCCTTGGACAGGAGGATCTCTGGAAACACCATATATTTT. Translation: CAISTALDRRISGNTIYF.